The 5 T cell receptor beta chains below all came from one sample that was sequenced in a study of OX40 agonist ivuxolimab in advanced cancers. Measured with immunoSEQ multiplex PCR; TCRdb has only the in-frame clones, and not every one. In the table there are 80,000 to 130,000 clones, just over 90% of which are singletons. The input for sequencing was CD4+ or CD8+ T cells sorted from blood, taken in a trial of the OX40 agonist ivuxolimab. These TCRs come from an adult with an advanced solid tumor such as melanoma, head and neck, liver or kidney cancer.

The CDR3 here is CASRGDRAGYGYTF. CDR3 nucleotides: TGCGCCAGCAGAGGGGACCGAGCTGGGTATGGCTACACCTTC. This rearrangement joins TRBV5-1 to TRBJ1-2, with a tentative D call TRBD1 (5 bases). This CDR3 comprises 14 residues. Trimming took off 5 bases at V and 5 bases at J, with 16 bases between the two ends. Germline assignment: CDR1 SGHRS and CDR2 YFSETQ. Filled out from reference TRBV5-1 and TRBJ1-2, the complete variable domain reads KAGVTQTPRYLIKTRGQQVTLSCSPISGHRSVSWYQQTPGQGLQFLFEYFSETQRNKGNFPGRFSGRQFSNSRSEMNVSTLELGDSALYLCASRGDRAGYGYTFGSGTRLTVV.

This clone has only a few counts. The gene calls are TRBV19 and TRBJ1-5, with 8 bases identical to TRBD1. The V gene's germline CDR1 is LNHDA and CDR2 SQIVND (reference sequence). There are 14 residues in the CDR3. V lost 4 bases to trimming and J lost 2 bases; unmatched junction nucleotides: 1. The CDR3 DNA reads TGTGCCAGTAGTACGACAGGGGGCAATCAGCCCCAGCATTTT. Encoded protein: CASSTTGGNQPQHF.

The chain combines TRBV7-6 with TRBJ2-3; no clear D. V was clipped by 2 bases and J by 4 bases, with 13 bases between them. The CDR3 consists of 15 residues. Germline loops: CDR1 SGHVS, CDR2 FNYEAQ. CDR3 protein: CASSLRHGSSDTQYF. The DNA for the CDR3 is TGTGCCAGCAGCTTACGTCACGGGTCCTCAGATACGCAGTATTTT.

This sequence joins TRBV14 and TRBJ2-3; D is possibly TRBD1 or TRBD2 (5 bases each). With 2 bases removed from V and 8 bases from J, the gap between germline ends came to 14 bases. The CDR3 is 14 amino acids. The germline V gene encodes CDR1 SGHDN and CDR2 FVKESK. This CDR3 is CASSQQAVRGTQYF. DNA of the CDR3: TGTGCCAGCAGCCAACAGGCCGTGAGGGGTACGCAGTATTTT.

The chain couples TRBV9 to TRBJ2-7; the match to TRBD2 covers 8 bases. With V trimmed by 1 base and J by 5 bases, 8 bases remained unmatched. Germline assignment: CDR1 SGDLS and CDR2 YYNGEE. The CDR3 runs 15 residues. The CDR3 reads CASSVSSGSRDEQYF. CDR3 nucleotide sequence: TGTGCCAGCAGCGTATCGAGCGGGAGTAGGGACGAGCAGTACTTC.